Below, 30 T cell receptor beta chains from the same sample are listed, as sequenced in a study of shared clonotypes between healthy human individuals. CD45RO-negative, CCR7-selected cells formed the naive CD8 fraction, which excluded terminally differentiated effector memory CD45RA+ cells. Data came from immunoSEQ multiplex PCR; TCRdb stores just in-frame clones and leaves some out. The sample contains 1.5 million to 2.5 million clones, about 95% of which appear only once. The material sequenced was naive CD8+ T cells sorted from blood. These receptors were collected from a man younger than 35 in good health.

This sequence joins TRBV5-1 and TRBJ2-3; 10 nucleotides line up with TRBD2. The CDR3 spans 24 residues. Looked up from germline, CDR1 is SGHRS and CDR2 is YFSETQ. The J segment lost 0 bases and the V segment lost 2 bases, leaving 27 bases of the junction unmatched. The chain's CDR3 is CASSFHSRLGTSESEGWSTDTQYF. The CDR3 nucleotides read TGCGCCAGCAGCTTTCACAGTCGGCTGGGGACTAGCGAGAGTGAGGGATGGAGCACAGATACGCAGTATTTT.

V and J are TRBV7-9 and TRBJ2-1; 7 nucleotides line up with TRBD1. Losses at the gene ends were 2 bases for V and 1 base for J; bases not matched to a gene: 2. The CDR3 covers 15 residues. From germline, CDR1 is SEHNR and CDR2 FQNEAQ (reference sequence). In DNA, the CDR3 is TGTGCCAGCAGCTTAACGGGACAGTCCTACAATGAGCAGTTCTTC. This codes for CASSLTGQSYNEQFF.

Only a few counts were recorded for this clone. The V call is TRBV4-1, the J call TRBJ2-2, with 10 bases matching TRBD2. This CDR3 contains 16 residues. The V gene end was trimmed by 1 base and the J gene end by 7 bases; junction bases not matched to a gene: 6. Germline-derived CDR1 and CDR2 are MGHRA and YSYEKL. DNA for the CDR3: TGCGCCAGCAGCCAAGCGCTAGCGGGAGAGAACGGGGAGCTGTTTTTT. Translated, it gives CASSQALAGENGELFF.

The chain has TRBV4-1 and TRBJ2-7; 7 bases line up with TRBD1. There are 15 residues in the CDR3. Per germline, CDR1 MGHRA and CDR2 YSYEKL. V gave up 0 bases and J gave up 7 bases; unmatched junction bases: 9. The CDR3 is CASSQDFGTAEEQYF. The CDR3 DNA reads TGCGCCAGCAGCCAAGATTTCGGGACAGCCGAAGAGCAGTACTTC.

The chain's CDR3 is CASSHGDRGPEAFF. The CDR3 DNA reads TGCGCCAGCAGCCATGGAGACAGGGGGCCTGAAGCTTTCTTT. The chain couples TRBV4-1 to TRBJ1-1, with 10 bases fitting TRBD1. With V trimmed by 3 bases and J by 6 bases, 4 bases remained unmatched. The CDR3 contains 14 residues. Germline CDR1 is MGHRA and CDR2 is YSYEKL.

The rearrangement links TRBV11-2 to TRBJ2-1; 7 nucleotides line up with TRBD1. V lost 5 bases to trimming and J lost 5 bases; unmatched junction nucleotides: 6. In germline, CDR1 is SGHAT, CDR2 FQNNGV. The CDR3 runs 14 residues. CDR3 bases: TGTGCCAGCAGCGTGCCGACAGGGAACAATGAGCAGTTCTTC. Its translation is CASSVPTGNNEQFF. Full variable domain (rest looked up from reference TRBV11-2 and TRBJ2-1): EAGVAQSPRYKIIEKRQSVAFWCNPISGHATLYWYQQILGQGPKLLIQFQNNGVVDDSQLPKDRFSAERLKGVDSTLKIQPAKLEDSAVYLCASSVPTGNNEQFFGPGTRLTVL.

The CDR3 nucleotides are TGTGCCAGCAGTACGGGACGGAGCTCCTACGAGCAGTACTTC. Amino acid sequence: CASSTGRSSYEQYF. The chain employs TRBV2 and TRBJ2-7; perhaps D is TRBD1 or TRBD2 (5 bases each). CDR3 length: 14 amino acids. V was clipped by 5 bases and J by 0 bases, with 11 bases between them. CDR1 and CDR2 (germline): SNHLY, FYNNEI.

The V and J genes are TRBV4-1 and TRBJ1-4; TRBD1 is a possible D gene (5 bases). V lost 4 bases to trimming and J lost 11 bases, with 23 bases between them. The CDR3 loop spans 16 amino acids. Germline V gene lookup returns CDR1 MGHRA and CDR2 YSYEKL. CDR3 coding DNA: TGCGCCAGCAGCCCCCATGAGGCCACCTCAGAGGGGAAACTGTTTTTT. This sequence encodes CASSPHEATSEGKLFF.

The rearrangement uses TRBV5-6 and TRBJ2-1; 11 bases align to TRBD2. The germline gives CDR1 SGHDT, CDR2 YYEEEE. Germline trimming cut 6 bases from V and 13 bases from J; bases unmatched to any gene: 9. This CDR3 has 13 amino acids. The CDR3 coding sequence is TGTGCCAGCACCGTGACTAGCGGGGAATCTCAGTTCTTC. It specifies CASTVTSGESQFF.

This chain joins TRBV28 and TRBJ1-1; D uncertain. The V end lost 5 bases, the J end lost 0 bases, and 7 bases lay between the germline ends. This CDR3 has 13 amino acids. Germline-derived CDR1 and CDR2 are MDHEN and SYDVKM. CDR3 nucleotide sequence: TGTGCCAGCAGTGAGATGCTGAACACTGAAGCTTTCTTT. Protein: CASSEMLNTEAFF.

The chain joins TRBV5-5 to TRBJ1-2; D is unresolved. This CDR3 spans 14 amino acids. V was cut by 1 base and J by 6 bases, with 13 bases left in between. CDR1 is SGHKS, CDR2 YYEKEE, per germline (reference sequence). The CDR3 DNA is TGTGCCAGCAGCTTGCTTTGGGAGGACGATGGCTACACCTTC. Translating it yields CASSLLWEDDGYTF.

This chain links TRBV5-5 with TRBJ2-3; the match to TRBD2 covers 13 bases. J lost 0 bases, V lost 0 bases, and 1 base had no gene match. CDR1 and CDR2 (germline): SGHKS, YYEKEE (reference sequence). The CDR3 covers 17 residues. Here the CDR3 DNA reads TGTGCCAGCAGCTTGGGACTAGCGGGGGGCAGCACAGATACGCAGTATTTT. It translates to CASSLGLAGGSTDTQYF.

The chain recombines TRBV5-4 with TRBJ2-7, with TRBD1 identical over 8 bases. J lost 6 bases, V lost 2 bases, and 7 bases had no gene match. Germline V CDR1 and CDR2: SGHNT, YYREEE (reference sequence). The CDR3 has 14 residues. The CDR3 DNA follows: TGTGCCAGCAGCTTTCAGGGGGCCCCTGGCGAGCAGTACTTC. Translating gives CASSFQGAPGEQYF.

Comment on this clone: Distinct nucleotide sequences in the sample also encode this CDR3. This chain joins TRBV10-2 and TRBJ1-3; D call uncertain. Between the trimmed V and J ends, which lost 2 bases and 0 bases, there was a span of 8 bases. CDR3 size: 15 residues. Germline V lookup: CDR1 WSHSY, CDR2 SAAADI. This chain's CDR3 is CASSEASSSGNTIYF. The CDR3 region has the DNA TGCGCCAGCAGTGAGGCGTCAAGCTCTGGAAACACCATATATTTT.

This chain joins TRBV4-1 and TRBJ2-7; the D is unclear. Germline CDR1 MGHRA, CDR2 YSYEKL. Trimming stripped 2 bases from V and 3 bases from J, with 8 bases between. This CDR3 has 13 amino acids. This CDR3 reads CASSQTALYEQYF. CDR3 coding DNA: TGCGCCAGCAGCCAAACTGCACTCTACGAGCAGTACTTC.

This clone was counted once. This sequence joins TRBV4-1 and TRBJ2-7; D tentatively reads TRBD1 or TRBD2 (5 bases each). Germline V gene lookup returns CDR1 MGHRA and CDR2 YSYEKL. V was shortened by 8 bases and J by 3 bases, with 11 bases between the two germline ends. The CDR3 consists of 12 residues. CDR3 DNA sequence: TGCGCCAGCCGGGACCCCAGCTACGAGCAGTACTTC. Translating gives CASRDPSYEQYF.

The CDR3 DNA follows: TGTGCCAGCAGCGAAAACAGGGGTGGGGAGACCCAGTACTTC. Translation: CASSENRGGETQYF. The V call is TRBV11-2, the J call TRBJ2-5; 7 bases map to TRBD1. Germline V lookup: CDR1 SGHAT, CDR2 FQNNGV. The CDR3 sequence is 14 residues long. V trimming: 5 bases; J trimming: 5 bases; junction bases outside the gene matches: 8.

The chain employs TRBV7-6 and TRBJ1-1; 12 nucleotides match TRBD1. Germline V gene sequence: CDR1 SGHVS, CDR2 FNYEAQ. This CDR3 is built from 15 residues. Trimming cost V 4 bases and J 11 bases; bases outside gene matches: 11. The CDR3 coding sequence is TGTGCCAGCAGCTCGGAACCGGGACAGGGGGCTACGGCTTTCTTT. Protein product: CASSSEPGQGATAFF.

With respect to this clone: The sample holds other DNA sequences that translate to the same CDR3. The rearrangement uses TRBV30 and TRBJ1-1; D gene ambiguous. V gave up 5 bases and J gave up 4 bases, with 11 bases separating them. The CDR3 loop spans 12 amino acids. Germline assignment: CDR1 GTSNPN and CDR2 SVGIG (reference sequence). The DNA of the CDR3 is TGTGCCTGGGCGGATTTGGGCACTGAAGCTTTCTTT. Protein: CAWADLGTEAFF.

This sequence joins TRBV11-2 and TRBJ2-7; TRBD2 might be the D (5 bases). The CDR3 totals 15 residues. Germline values: CDR1 SGHAT, CDR2 FQNNGV. Trimming removed 0 bases from V and 3 bases from J, with 12 bases in between. The DNA of the CDR3 is TGTGCCAGCAGCTTAGAAAGCGAGCGGAGCTACGAGCAGTACTTC. As protein: CASSLESERSYEQYF.

The chain carries TRBV27 and TRBJ2-7; 10 positions match TRBD2. CDR1 and CDR2 from the germline V gene are MNHEY and SMNVEV (reference sequence). J lost 2 bases, V lost 5 bases, and 9 bases had no gene match. The CDR3 totals 16 residues. The CDR3 coding sequence is TGTGCCAGCAGTCCCTCTAGCGGGGGCCTCGCCTACGAGCAGTACTTC. As protein: CASSPSSGGLAYEQYF.

The V gene is TRBV27, the J gene TRBJ2-3; 8 positions match TRBD1. V was clipped by 8 bases and J by 5 bases; unmatched bases: 6. Germline CDR1 reads MNHEY; CDR2 reads SMNVEV (reference sequence). This CDR3 has 13 amino acids. In DNA, the CDR3 is TGTGCCAGCTCGACCAGGGGGCGAGATACGCAGTATTTT. Translated: CASSTRGRDTQYF.

V and J are TRBV13 and TRBJ2-2, with 7 nucleotides matching TRBD1. V lost 2 bases and J lost 4; bases outside the gene matches: 4. The germline V gene has CDR1 PRHDT and CDR2 FYEKMQ (reference sequence). The CDR3 loop spans 15 amino acids. The chain's CDR3 is CASSLQGVSTGELFF. In DNA, the CDR3 is TGTGCCAGCAGCTTACAGGGGGTTAGCACCGGGGAGCTGTTTTTT.

The CDR3 loop reads CASSLGYTPSRETQYF. Written as DNA, the CDR3 is TGTGCCAGCAGCTTAGGATATACCCCAAGCAGAGAGACCCAGTACTTC. The chain employs TRBV11-2 and TRBJ2-5; D is ambiguous. Germline CDR1 SGHAT, CDR2 FQNNGV. The CDR3 contains 16 residues. The germline V and J ends were trimmed by 1 base and 4 bases, with 16 bases remaining between them. The complete variable domain, with remaining parts taken from reference TRBV11-2 and TRBJ2-5, reads EAGVAQSPRYKIIEKRQSVAFWCNPISGHATLYWYQQILGQGPKLLIQFQNNGVVDDSQLPKDRFSAERLKGVDSTLKIQPAKLEDSAVYLCASSLGYTPSRETQYFGPGTRLLVL.

This chain links TRBV27 with TRBJ2-3; 10 nucleotides agree with TRBD2. The germline V gene has CDR1 MNHEY and CDR2 SMNVEV (reference sequence). This CDR3 contains 15 residues. Trimming at V came to 3 bases and at J to 3 bases, leaving 3 bases not matched to a gene. The CDR3 DNA follows: TGTGCCAGCAGTTTGATTAGCGGGGGGACAGATACGCAGTATTTT. Translating it yields CASSLISGGTDTQYF.

The chain carries TRBV5-4 and TRBJ2-7; D not resolved. CDR1 and CDR2 (germline): SGHNT, YYREEE (reference sequence). V was shortened by 0 bases and J by 3 bases, with 13 bases between the two germline ends. The CDR3 covers 15 residues. CDR3 sequence reads: CASSLGSGLGYEQYF. In nucleotides, the CDR3 is TGTGCCAGCAGCTTGGGTTCCGGTCTTGGCTACGAGCAGTACTTC. Supplemented by reference TRBV5-4 and TRBJ2-7, the full variable domain reads ETGVTQSPTHLIKTRGQQVTLRCSSQSGHNTVSWYQQALGQGPQFIFQYYREEENGRGNFPPRFSGLQFPNYSSELNVNALELDDSALYLCASSLGSGLGYEQYFGPGTRLTVT.

This clone was recorded only once. The J gene is TRBJ2-7, the V gene TRBV5-4; tentatively, D is TRBD1 (6 bases). Germline V gene sequence: CDR1 SGHNT, CDR2 YYREEE (reference sequence). V dropped 9 bases and J dropped 1 base, with 11 bases sitting between them. CDR3 length equals 12 residues. The CDR3 nucleotides are TGTGCCACCCGAGGACAGTCCTACGAGCAGTACTTC. Its translation: CATRGQSYEQYF. Variable domain in full (rest from reference TRBV5-4 and TRBJ2-7): ETGVTQSPTHLIKTRGQQVTLRCSSQSGHNTVSWYQQALGQGPQFIFQYYREEENGRGNFPPRFSGLQFPNYSSELNVNALELDDSALYLCATRGQSYEQYFGPGTRLTVT.

V and J are TRBV6-1 and TRBJ2-5, with 7 nucleotides matching TRBD1. CDR3 size: 14 residues. Trimming cost V 6 bases and J 1 base; bases outside gene matches: 5. CDR1 is MNHNS, CDR2 SASEGT, per germline. The CDR3 is CASRDWDSQETQYF. In nucleotides, the CDR3 is TGTGCCAGCAGGGACTGGGACAGCCAAGAGACCCAGTACTTC.

This clone was counted once. The chain has TRBV9 and TRBJ2-5; 8 bases fit TRBD2. J lost 7 bases, V lost 0 bases, and 5 bases had no gene match. The CDR3 contains 14 residues. The germline V gene has CDR1 SGDLS and CDR2 YYNGEE. The chain's CDR3 is CASSVDGGAGTQYF. The CDR3 bases are TGTGCCAGCAGCGTAGACGGGGGGGCTGGGACCCAGTACTTC.

With regard to this clone: This CDR3 is also generated by other DNA sequences in the sample. The chain links TRBV27 to TRBJ2-7; TRBD1 matches at 8 bases. V trimming: 2 bases; J trimming: 5 bases; junction bases outside the gene matches: 2. This CDR3 comprises 13 residues. Germline CDR1 MNHEY, CDR2 SMNVEV (reference sequence). The CDR3 sequence is CASSLDRGNEQYF. CDR3 bases: TGTGCCAGCAGTTTAGACAGGGGCAACGAGCAGTACTTC.